The subject of this entry is one T cell receptor beta chain. What it binds is unknown. The sample is drawn from a study of T cells after posttransplantation cyclophosphamide. Study results and limitations: After PTCy, TRB diversity resembled that of CNI/methotrexate controls. Later blood repertoires were often dominated by clones from the donor CD8+ memory compartment. TRB overlap between skin or GI tissue T cells and blood was limited.

The CDR3 sequence is 15 residues long. Germline assignment: CDR1 MGHRA and CDR2 YSYEKL. Trimming pared 0 bases from V and 0 bases from J, leaving 6 bases between. The table came from immunoSEQ multiplex PCR; TCRdb's copy has only in-frame clones and leaves some out. Of tens of thousands of clones in the sample, around 80% were seen once. Busulfan-fludarabine conditioning, marrow transplant, and cyclophosphamide on days +3 and +4 were administered. The receptor comes from a female patient in her forties or fifties who received an allogeneic stem cell transplant from a related donor, was CMV-positive, and had no GVHD. Some of the T cells might come from the graft donor. The chain employs TRBV4-1 and TRBJ2-4, with D hard to call. The sample in question was CD4+ T cells sorted from blood, obtained 1,800 to 2,000 days after a stem cell transplant with posttransplant cyclophosphamide. The CDR3, as DNA: TGCGCCAGCAGCCAAGAAACGGTAGCCAAAAACATTCAGTACTTC. Its translation is CASSQETVAKNIQYF.